One and the same sample provided the 23 T cell receptor beta chains below, sequenced in a study of PD-L1 blockade in urothelial cancer (TCRdb year 2017). The time point label, read with the paper, signifies: pretreatment peripheral blood. The library was built by means of the immunoSEQ multiplex PCR assay. TCRdb obtained this table from immuneACCESS and retained in-frame rearrangements with V and J assigned. These tables miss some clones; where compared with another copy, unresolved V genes account for less than half of the shortfall, and the remainder is unexplained. In this sample the table shows tens of thousands of clones, around four fifths of which occur a single time. Together, the top ten hold 6.5% to 8% of the sample. The specimen was PBMCs, collected around atezolizumab (anti-PD-L1) treatment. The receptors come from a man aged 35 to 55 with urothelial cancer.

The chain is built from TRBV7-9 and TRBJ2-7, with 8 bases identical to TRBD2. Germline CDR1 and CDR2: SEHNR and FQNEAQ (reference sequence). With V trimmed by 4 bases and J by 6 bases, 5 bases remained unmatched. CDR3 length: 13 residues. The CDR3 region is CASSSGTSPEQYF. The CDR3 DNA is TGTGCCAGCAGCTCCGGGACTAGTCCCGAGCAGTACTTC. Full variable domain (outside the CDR3, taken from reference TRBV7-9 and TRBJ2-7): DTGVSQNPRHKITKRGQNVTFRCDPISEHNRLYWYRQTLGQGPEFLTYFQNEAQLEKSRLLSDRFSAERPKGSFSTLEIQRTEQGDSAMYLCASSSGTSPEQYFGPGTRLTVT.

About this clone: Germline is not matched at one junction end, which may reflect a read error. The CDR3 DNA follows: TGTGCTAGCAGCTTAGTTAGTAGTTCCGGGAGAGGCGAGCAGTTCTTC. Amino acids: CASSLVSSSGRGEQFF. This chain joins TRBV7-7 and TRBJ2-1; D perhaps matches TRBD2 (6 bases). The germline CDR1 and CDR2 sequences are SSHAT and FNYEAQ (reference sequence). The CDR3 consists of 16 residues.

V and J are TRBV28 and TRBJ2-4, with a possible D match to TRBD2 (7 bases). The germline V gene has CDR1 MDHEN and CDR2 SYDVKM. CDR3 length: 17 amino acids. V was clipped by 6 bases and J by 0 bases, with 18 bases between them. The CDR3 reads CASRSASGDIAKNIQYF. The CDR3 coding sequence is TGTGCCAGCAGGTCGGCGAGCGGGGACATAGCCAAAAACATTCAGTACTTC.

The chain couples TRBV29-1 to TRBJ2-2; weak D call: TRBD1 (6 bases). Trimming took 6 bases from V and 4 from J, leaving 15 bases between them. This CDR3 is built from 14 residues. Germline-derived CDR1 and CDR2 are SQVTM and ANQGSEA. As DNA, the CDR3 is TGCAGCGTCCACCGGGACACGGTCACCGGGGAGCTGTTTTTT. This translates into CSVHRDTVTGELFF.

The rearrangement joins TRBV5-1 to TRBJ2-5; D might be TRBD1 (6 bases). Germline V gene lookup returns CDR1 SGHRS and CDR2 YFSETQ. The CDR3 consists of 14 residues. V shed 1 base and J shed 5 bases, with 12 bases lying between them. The CDR3 sequence: CASSLSQGWETQYF. The CDR3, as DNA: TGCGCCAGCAGCTTGAGTCAGGGGTGGGAGACCCAGTACTTC.

The gene calls are TRBV28 and TRBJ2-1; D ambiguous. Per germline, CDR1 MDHEN and CDR2 SYDVKM. V lost 3 bases and J lost 6, with 6 bases in between. The CDR3 covers 12 residues. The CDR3 sequence: CASSFNSNEQFF. The CDR3 region has the DNA TGTGCCAGCAGTTTCAACTCCAATGAGCAGTTCTTC.

This chain joins TRBV6-6 and TRBJ1-1; D perhaps matches TRBD1 (6 bases). This CDR3 is 14 amino acids long. Trimming took 5 bases from V and 6 from J, leaving 16 bases between them. Germline V CDR1 and CDR2: MNHNY, SVGAGI (reference sequence). The CDR3 sequence: CASSEGRGRAEAFF. CDR3 coding DNA: TGTGCCAGCAGTGAGGGCAGGGGCCGCGCTGAAGCTTTCTTT.

This chain connects TRBV28 to TRBJ1-1; 8 nucleotides line up with TRBD1. The CDR3 sequence is 14 residues long. Trimming cost V 4 bases and J 6 bases; bases outside gene matches: 7. In germline, CDR1 is MDHEN, CDR2 SYDVKM. CDR3 region: CASSSADRAPEAFF. As DNA, the CDR3 is TGTGCCAGCAGTTCTGCGGACAGGGCACCTGAAGCTTTCTTT.

The chain combines TRBV11-1 with TRBJ1-3; D gene unclear. Between the trimmed V and J ends, which lost 2 bases and 0 bases, there was a span of 11 bases. The CDR3 extends over 16 amino acids. Germline CDR1 reads SGHAT; CDR2 reads FQDESV (reference sequence). CDR3 bases: TGTGCCAGCAGCTTATCGACCGGGTACTCTGGAAACACCATATATTTT. Translating it yields CASSLSTGYSGNTIYF.

V is TRBV7-9 and J is TRBJ2-7; 11 bases are shared with TRBD1. Germline V gene data show CDR1 as SEHNR and CDR2 as FQNEAQ (reference sequence). This CDR3 is 15 amino acids long. J gave up 5 bases and V 4 bases, and 7 bases lay outside the gene matches. CDR3 sequence reads: CASSSTGTGGNEQYF. The CDR3, as DNA: TGTGCCAGCAGCTCTACAGGGACAGGGGGGAACGAGCAGTACTTC.

This clone has just one count. V and J are TRBV29-1 and TRBJ1-1, with a weak D call TRBD1 (5 bases). This CDR3 region has 13 residues. The V and J ends lost 7 bases and 4 bases respectively, with 16 bases between them. Germline CDR1 is SQVTM and CDR2 is ANQGSEA. The CDR3 here is CSALRGSGTEAFF. The DNA for the CDR3 is TGCAGCGCTCTCCGGGGGTCGGGCACTGAAGCTTTCTTT.

The V call is TRBV15, the J call TRBJ2-6; 7 bases agree with TRBD2. The CDR3 spans 17 residues. Unmatched junction bases numbered 4, after V lost 0 bases and J lost 2 bases. The germline gives CDR1 LNHNV, CDR2 YYDKDF (reference sequence). CDR3: CATSRDIGGTGANVLTF. DNA for the CDR3: TGTGCCACCAGCAGAGATATCGGGGGGACTGGGGCCAACGTCCTGACTTTC. Variable domain in full (rest from reference TRBV15 and TRBJ2-6): DAMVIQNPRYQVTQFGKPVTLSCSQTLNHNVMYWYQQKSSQAPKLLFHYYDKDFNNEADTPDNFQSRRPNTSFCFLDIRSPGLGDTAMYLCATSRDIGGTGANVLTFGAGSRLTVL.

The V and J genes are TRBV27 and TRBJ2-3, with 12 bases matching TRBD2. The CDR3 contains 17 residues. From germline, CDR1 is MNHEY and CDR2 SMNVEV (reference sequence). J was trimmed by 2 bases and V by 4 bases; bases with no gene match: 7. The CDR3 DNA reads as TGTGCCAGCAGTTCCCCGGGACTAGCGGGTAACACAGATACGCAGTATTTT. Its translation: CASSSPGLAGNTDTQYF.

V gene TRBV27 combines with J gene TRBJ2-3; the match to TRBD2 covers 13 bases. Trimming at V came to 3 bases and at J to 6 bases, leaving 6 bases not matched to a gene. The CDR3 consists of 16 residues. CDR1 and CDR2 from the germline V gene are MNHEY and SMNVEV (reference sequence). CDR3 amino acids: CASSFSGLAGFDTQYF. The CDR3 DNA reads TGTGCCAGCAGTTTTTCGGGACTAGCGGGATTCGATACGCAGTATTTT.

This chain connects TRBV18 to TRBJ2-5, with D possibly matching TRBD2 (5 bases). Germline values: CDR1 KGHSH, CDR2 LQKENI. V lost 5 bases and J lost 3, with 16 bases in between. This CDR3 has 15 residues. The CDR3 bases are TGTGCCAGCTCAATGTATCGGACCGGGGAAGAGACCCAGTACTTC. Protein product: CASSMYRTGEETQYF.

V is TRBV4-2 and J is TRBJ1-5; the D is unclear. The CDR3 loop spans 12 amino acids. The germline V and J ends were trimmed by 1 base and 6 bases, with 4 bases remaining between them. From germline, CDR1 is LGHNA and CDR2 YNFKEQ. The CDR3 protein is CASSQGGQPQHF. CDR3 nucleotide sequence: TGTGCCAGCAGCCAAGGCGGTCAGCCCCAGCATTTT.

This chain uses TRBV25-1 with TRBJ1-1, with D perhaps matching TRBD1 (6 bases). V dropped 3 bases and J dropped 11 bases, with 10 bases sitting between them. CDR1 MGHDK and CDR2 SYGVNS come from the germline V gene. The CDR3 consists of 11 residues. The CDR3 protein is CASSEGGLAFF. DNA for the CDR3: TGTGCCAGCAGTGAGGGGGGGCTGGCTTTCTTT.

The chain links TRBV4-1 to TRBJ1-2; TRBD1 matches at 7 bases. V was pared by 3 bases and J by 7 bases, with 11 bases of the junction left unmatched. The CDR3 is made up of 15 amino acids. Germline CDR1 MGHRA, CDR2 YSYEKL. The CDR3 DNA reads TGCGCCAGCAGCCAGACGGATACAGGGGCGGGTGGCTACACCTTC. It is translated as CASSQTDTGAGGYTF.

This chain links TRBV11-2 with TRBJ2-7, with D perhaps matching TRBD1 (8 bases). Looked up from germline, CDR1 is SGHAT and CDR2 is FQNNGV. Between the trimmed V and J ends, which lost 4 bases and 4 bases, there was a span of 17 bases. This CDR3 region has 15 residues. The chain's CDR3 is CASSSNRGEGYEQYF. CDR3 coding DNA: TGTGCCAGCAGCTCAAACAGGGGGGAGGGGTACGAGCAGTACTTC.

The genes are TRBV7-2 and TRBJ2-7, with D perhaps matching TRBD2 (5 bases). The V end lost 2 bases, the J end lost 6 bases, and 11 bases lay between the germline ends. The length of the CDR3 is 13 residues. CDR1 is SGHTA and CDR2 is FQGNSA in the germline V gene. As DNA, the CDR3 is TGTGCCAGCAGCTTATCACTAGAGGCCGAGCAGTACTTC. Protein: CASSLSLEAEQYF.

The genes are TRBV4-3 and TRBJ2-3; 10 bases match TRBD2. CDR1 and CDR2 from the germline V gene are LGHNA and YSLEER. J lost 2 bases, V lost 0 bases, and 8 bases had no gene match. The CDR3 totals 18 residues. The CDR3 DNA is TGCGCCAGCAGCCAAGAGTCTCCGGGACTAGCGTACACAGATACGCAGTATTTT. Amino acid sequence: CASSQESPGLAYTDTQYF.

The V gene is TRBV10-3, the J gene TRBJ2-5; perhaps TRBD1 as D (6 bases). The CDR3 has 11 amino acids. Germline V gene lookup returns CDR1 ENHRY and CDR2 SYGVKD. The ends were cut back, 8 bases at V and 5 bases at J, with 9 bases in the middle. The CDR3 reads CAIGTGETQYF. In nucleotides, the CDR3 is TGTGCCATCGGTACAGGGGAGACCCAGTACTTC.

This clone showed up just a few times. The chain carries TRBV7-9 and TRBJ2-3; 10 nucleotides line up with TRBD2. The CDR3 spans 16 residues. J gave up 4 bases and V 6 bases, and 10 bases lay outside the gene matches. Germline V gives CDR1 SEHNR, CDR2 FQNEAQ (reference sequence). Here the CDR3 DNA reads TGTGCCAGCAGTTCGCCGACAGGACTAGCGGCAGATACGCAGTATTTT. Translation gives CASSSPTGLAADTQYF.